The sequence of this T cell receptor beta chain was determined in a study of shared clonotypes between healthy human individuals. Findings of the study overall: The study found roughly 5% of naive CD4 clonotypes shared across several donors.

Germline loops: CDR1 SGHTA, CDR2 FQGNSA. The CDR3 runs to 14 residues. V lost 10 bases and J 12 bases, leaving 25 bases between the germline ends. Profiling relied on immunoSEQ multiplex PCR, and the TCRdb table lists in-frame clones only, not all of them. The top ten clones hold 0.13% of a sample with about 2 million clones, 85% to 95% of them seen once. To note about this clone: Its specificity is not known.

Researchers partitioned CD4+ cells into CD45RA+ naive and CD45RA-negative memory subsets. This rearrangement joins TRBV7-2 to TRBJ2-1; D may correspond to TRBD1 or TRBD2 (5 bases each). The sequencing sample was made of naive CD4+ T cells sorted from blood. Subset described: CD45RA+ positively selected. This receptor was obtained from a young man in good health. The CDR3 nucleotides read TGTGCCACCGTGAACCCGGGACGAGGTGAGCCGCAGTTCTTC. Protein sequence: CATVNPGRGEPQFF.